These T cell receptor beta chains were read from a single sample in a study of cytomegalovirus exposure and HLA in healthy donors. Sequencing used immunoSEQ multiplex PCR; TCRdb keeps in-frame clones, though not all of them. The sample contains 200,000 to 250,000 clones, about 89% of which appear only once. The specimen sequenced was PBMCs. These receptors were obtained from a woman between 18 and 29 years old in good health and CMV-seronegative. CDR3s leave out the opening cysteine and the closing phenylalanine or tryptophan. Rows may omit the clone size; those that give it use once, few, many or a size class.

clone_size	j_call	v_call	cdr3_aa
-	TRBJ2-1	TRBV13	ASSLFVPPGTRGDEQF
-	TRBJ2-7	TRBV11-2	ASGTDSPYEQY
-	TRBJ1-1	TRBV29-1	SADRGNTEAF
-	TRBJ2-7	TRBV27	ASSTSRDLKPRQY
-	TRBJ1-2	TRBV27	ASSLDRDRSPYGYT
-	TRBJ2-2	TRBV19	ASSFQADTGELF
-	TRBJ2-3	TRBV7-8	ASSLARGDTQY
-	TRBJ2-7	TRBV4-1	ASSQFSYEQY
few	TRBJ2-1	TRBV11-2	ASSQGAGGQGTEQF
-	TRBJ1-2	TRBV4-3	ASSQGTTGLANYGYT
once	TRBJ1-2	TRBV6-6	ASSFGTEALWLS
few	TRBJ1-5	TRBV6-1	ASSEDRINQPQH
-	TRBJ1-2	TRBV5-1	ASSLGDRVSYGYT
-	TRBJ2-4	TRBV7-8	ASSLVASGRAKNIQY
-	TRBJ1-2	TRBV4-2	ASSQDDRGGGYT
-	TRBJ1-2	TRBV7-3	ASSLGWGANYGYT
-	TRBJ2-5	TRBV5-4	ASSLGGAGGNQETQY
-	-	TRBV6-5	ATSQAGEQY
-	TRBJ2-2	TRBV6-5	ASSYPGTGEGELF
-	TRBJ2-5	TRBV5-6	ASSSGGGVLIKTQY
-	TRBJ1-4	TRBV5-6	ASRSKDNVEKLF
-	TRBJ2-5	TRBV7-6	ASSLISSSGMEETQY
-	-	TRBV10-3	AITRGQSSYEQY
-	TRBJ2-1	TRBV18	ASSPIGGPGNEQF
-	TRBJ2-1	TRBV7-2	ASSRRAGAFYNEQF
-	TRBJ1-5	TRBV19	ASGATGYSNQPQH
-	TRBJ2-1	TRBV6-6	ASSQTSGGYNEQF
-	TRBJ1-1	TRBV11-3	ASSLSRGRTEAF
-	TRBJ1-1	TRBV5-1	ASSLYGDTEAF
-	TRBJ1-2	TRBV5-1	ASSFRGGYGYT
once	TRBJ2-3	TRBV6-1	ASSFRQYNTDTQY
-	TRBJ2-7	TRBV5-6	ASSFPEGSYEQY
-	TRBJ2-5	TRBV9	ASSAYSAGAETQY
-	TRBJ2-1	TRBV11-2	ASSFSGKGDEQF
-	TRBJ2-3	TRBV7-2	ASSLLFHPTTDTQY
-	TRBJ2-7	TRBV9	ASSIKGTGGYEQY
-	TRBJ2-5	TRBV7-9	ASSPRRETQY
few	TRBJ1-1	TRBV4-1	ASSQYSGGFSNTEAF
-	TRBJ1-5	TRBV18	ASSPQGDQPQH
-	TRBJ2-3	TRBV5-6	ASSFEISFASSDTQY
-	TRBJ1-3	TRBV12-5	ASGPRRQGRRVSIY
-	TRBJ2-1	TRBV4-2	ASSQDSGQGNNEQF
-	TRBJ2-1	TRBV25-1	ASSNLVVGEQF
-	TRBJ2-5	TRBV7-2	ASSFSGVSSETQY
-	TRBJ1-1	TRBV7-2	ASSTPGGFMNTEAF
-	TRBJ2-7	TRBV19	ASSSDRGAYEQY
-	TRBJ2-7	TRBV10-3	AISDVSGRTMYEQY
-	TRBJ1-1	TRBV12-5	ASGLEDRPWGEAF
-	TRBJ1-4	TRBV4-2	ASSLGGVGNEKLF
-	TRBJ2-1	TRBV18	ASSPRLAGPSYNEQF
-	TRBJ1-5	TRBV7-9	ASSGQGAGQPQH
-	TRBJ2-3	TRBV4-2	ASSPTSGGAGADTQY
-	TRBJ2-1	TRBV5-6	ASNRGWASNEQF
-	TRBJ1-1	TRBV30	AGSPWATEAF